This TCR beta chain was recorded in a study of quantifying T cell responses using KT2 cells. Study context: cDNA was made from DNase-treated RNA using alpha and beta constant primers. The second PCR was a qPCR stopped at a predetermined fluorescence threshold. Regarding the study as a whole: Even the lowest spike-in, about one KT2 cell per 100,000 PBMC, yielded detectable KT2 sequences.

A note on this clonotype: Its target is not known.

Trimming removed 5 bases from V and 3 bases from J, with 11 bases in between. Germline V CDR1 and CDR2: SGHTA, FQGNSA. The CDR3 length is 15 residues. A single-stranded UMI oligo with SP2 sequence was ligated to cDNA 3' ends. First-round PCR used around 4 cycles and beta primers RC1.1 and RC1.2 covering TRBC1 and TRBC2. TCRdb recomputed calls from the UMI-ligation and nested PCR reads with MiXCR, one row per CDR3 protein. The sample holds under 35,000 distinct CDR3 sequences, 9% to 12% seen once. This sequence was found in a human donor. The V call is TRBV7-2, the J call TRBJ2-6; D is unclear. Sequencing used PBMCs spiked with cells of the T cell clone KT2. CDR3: CASSLQAFGANVLTF. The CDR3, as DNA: TGTGCCAGCAGCCTCCAAGCGTTTGGGGCCAACGTCCTGACTTTC.